The 24 T cell receptor beta chains below all came from one sample that was sequenced in a study of T cell responses to AZD1222 COVID-19 vaccine listed by TCRdb under 2021. Receptor amplification or capture employed the immunoSEQ multiplex PCR assay. In its TCRdb copy, this immuneACCESS table keeps in-frame sequences only and misses some clones. Where compared with another copy, unresolved V genes explain less than half of these, and the others have no known cause. The sample yields around 95,000 clones; about 83% were counted once. Clones ranked in the top ten supply about 16% of the sample. The time point label here, explained by the study, means: baseline before first vaccination. This sample comprised peripheral blood, obtained on day 0 of AZD1222 vaccination. The receptor source for this set is an adult in good health.

This chain uses TRBV27 with TRBJ2-3; 15 bases are a match to TRBD2. V was pared by 5 bases and J by 1 base, with 10 bases of the junction left unmatched. CDR3 size: 19 residues. Germline V CDR1 and CDR2: MNHEY, SMNVEV (reference sequence). The CDR3 here is CASSPGLAGGLRRTDTQYF. DNA of the CDR3: TGTGCCAGCAGTCCTGGACTAGCGGGGGGGCTACGACGCACAGATACGCAGTATTTT.

V is TRBV4-1 and J is TRBJ2-7, with TRBD1 matching 7 bases. From germline, CDR1 is MGHRA and CDR2 YSYEKL. V shed 5 bases, J shed 0 bases, and the junction held 7 bases outside the gene matches. The length of the CDR3 is 15 residues. The CDR3 protein is CASSSRQGSSYEQYF. CDR3 coding DNA: TGCGCCAGCAGCTCGCGACAGGGCTCCTCCTACGAGCAGTACTTC.

The rearrangement joins TRBV5-6 to TRBJ1-1, with 8 nucleotides matching TRBD1. The CDR3 sequence is 13 residues long. J gave up 10 bases and V 3 bases, and 8 bases lay outside the gene matches. Germline CDR1 is SGHDT and CDR2 is YYEEEE. CDR3 sequence: CASSWQQGGTAFF. The CDR3 bases are TGTGCCAGCAGCTGGCAACAGGGGGGAACAGCTTTCTTT.

The chain is built from TRBV9 and TRBJ2-7, with D unclear. Germline CDR1 is SGDLS and CDR2 is YYNGEE. This CDR3 is 14 amino acids long. V was pared by 1 base and J by 5 bases, with 13 bases between. The CDR3 bases are TGTGCCAGCAGCGTAAGAGGAGTCTTCGACGAGCAGTACTTC. Protein: CASSVRGVFDEQYF.

This chain links TRBV3-1 (or the pseudogene TRBV3-2) with TRBJ2-7; D is unclear. The germline V gene encodes CDR1 LGHDT and CDR2 YNNKEL (reference sequence). The CDR3 extends over 15 amino acids. V lost 4 bases, J lost 2 bases, and 15 bases lay in between. In nucleotides, the CDR3 is TGTGCCAGCAGCCCCCGACGGAGCCCCCCCTACGAGCAGTACTTC. Residues: CASSPRRSPPYEQYF.

This chain connects TRBV21-1 to TRBJ2-7; the table's D call TRBD1 went unverified against the DNA. TRBV21-1 counts as a pseudogene. This CDR3 has 15 amino acids. CDR3 in amino acids: CASALVGQGVYEQYF. As DNA, the CDR3 is TGTGCCAGCGCACTTGTTGGGCAGGGGGTCTACGAGCAGTACTTC.

The gene calls are TRBV5-1 and TRBJ2-5; 9 nucleotides line up with TRBD1. The CDR3 is 15 residues long. The germline V gene has CDR1 SGHRS and CDR2 YFSETQ. With 5 bases clipped from V and 4 bases from J, the junction kept 9 bases outside the gene matches. CDR3 sequence reads: CASRDLQGARETQYF. CDR3 DNA sequence: TGCGCCAGCAGGGACCTACAGGGGGCGCGAGAGACCCAGTACTTC.

J is TRBJ2-3 and V is TRBV27; possibly TRBD1 for D (6 bases). With 8 bases removed from V and 2 bases from J, the gap between germline ends came to 11 bases. This CDR3 comprises 13 residues. Germline CDR1 is MNHEY and CDR2 is SMNVEV (reference sequence). CDR3 nucleotides: TGTGCCAGCCGGGACACGAACACAGATACGCAGTATTTT. This translates into CASRDTNTDTQYF.

This clone was picked up a small number of times. The rearrangement links TRBV4-1 to TRBJ1-2; a weak D match, TRBD1 (5 bases). Deletions cut 1 base from V and 0 bases from J, with 15 bases between. This CDR3 is built from 17 residues. CDR1 is MGHRA, CDR2 YSYEKL, per germline. CDR3 loop: CASSQGGGTGPNYGYTF. CDR3 in DNA: TGCGCCAGCAGCCAAGGGGGTGGGACGGGGCCTAACTATGGCTACACCTTC.

This clone was seen once. A junction end diverges from the germline sequence, so it may reflect a read error. V usage is TRBV12-5 and J usage is TRBJ2-7, with D tentatively TRBD1 or TRBD2 (6 bases each). Germline CDR1 is LGHNT and CDR2 is FRNRAP. The CDR3 is made up of 11 amino acids. The CDR3 region has the DNA TGTGCTAGTGGTTTGTCGGGGGCGTTAAACTTC. Protein: CASGLSGALNF.

The chain employs TRBV28 and TRBJ1-5; TRBD1 agrees at 9 bases. The J segment lost 2 bases and the V segment lost 10 bases, leaving 6 bases of the junction unmatched. Germline V gives CDR1 MDHEN, CDR2 SYDVKM. The CDR3 covers 14 residues. Here the CDR3 DNA reads TGTGCCACGCAGACAGGGGGGGGCAATCAGCCCCAGCATTTT. The encoded protein is CATQTGGGNQPQHF.

This rearrangement joins TRBV28 to TRBJ1-1; D uncertain. Trimming took 3 bases from V and 5 from J, leaving 4 bases between them. CDR3 length: 11 amino acids. Germline V CDR1 and CDR2: MDHEN, SYDVKM. In DNA, the CDR3 is TGTGCCAGCAGTTTCTTGACTGAAGCTTTCTTT. Amino acids: CASSFLTEAFF.

J is TRBJ1-1 and V is TRBV2; D is ambiguous. Trimming removed 3 bases from V and 7 bases from J, with 12 bases in between. This CDR3 spans 13 amino acids. Germline assignment: CDR1 SNHLY and CDR2 FYNNEI. The CDR3 protein is CASSDEGISEAFF. The CDR3 DNA is TGTGCCAGCAGTGACGAAGGGATCAGTGAAGCTTTCTTT.

This rearrangement joins TRBV5-4 to TRBJ2-1, with 7 positions matching TRBD2. This CDR3 is built from 16 residues. Trimming at V came to 0 bases and at J to 0 bases, leaving 3 bases not matched to a gene. Per germline, CDR1 SGHNT and CDR2 YYREEE (reference sequence). The CDR3 sequence is CASSLASSGSYNEQFF. CDR3 coding DNA: TGTGCCAGCAGCTTGGCTTCTAGCGGCTCCTACAATGAGCAGTTCTTC.

The CDR3 DNA follows: TGTGCCAGCAGCTCCGGAGACTATGGCTACACCTTC. It translates to CASSSGDYGYTF. The chain couples TRBV3-1 (or the pseudogene TRBV3-2) to TRBJ1-2; D is undetermined. Trimming pared 5 bases from V and 3 bases from J, leaving 7 bases between. The CDR3 is 12 residues long. Germline CDR1 is LGHDT and CDR2 is YNNKEL (reference sequence).

Only a few counts were recorded for this clone. J is TRBJ2-7 and V is TRBV27, with D tentatively TRBD2 (6 bases). Trimming removed 3 bases at V and 3 bases at J, with 9 bases between. The length of the CDR3 is 13 residues. CDR1 MNHEY and CDR2 SMNVEV come from the germline V gene (reference sequence). The CDR3 region is CASSFGLYYEQYF. The CDR3 nucleotides are TGTGCCAGCAGTTTTGGACTATACTACGAGCAGTACTTC.

V is TRBV7-2 and J is TRBJ1-1, with D possibly TRBD1 on 6 matching bases. Germline V lookup: CDR1 SGHTA, CDR2 FQGNSA. V was clipped by 8 bases and J by 0 bases, with 10 bases between them. CDR3 length equals 13 residues. The CDR3 spells CASGDRLNTEAFF. CDR3 bases: TGTGCCAGCGGTGACAGGTTGAACACTGAAGCTTTCTTT. The complete variable domain, with remaining parts taken from reference TRBV7-2 and TRBJ1-1, reads GAGVSQSPSNKVTEKGKDVELRCDPISGHTALYWYRQSLGQGLEFLIYFQGNSAPDKSGLPSDRFSAERTGGSVSTLTIQRTQQEDSAVYLCASGDRLNTEAFFGQGTRLTVV.

This clone was observed a handful of times. The CDR3 protein is CASSQTGQQPQHF. The DNA for the CDR3 is TGTGCCAGCAGCCAAACAGGGCAACAGCCCCAGCATTTT. This sequence joins TRBV6-5 and TRBJ1-5, with D possibly matching TRBD1 (6 bases). Trimming left V 6 bases short and J 7 bases short, with 13 bases between. Per the germline V gene, CDR1 is MNHEY and CDR2 is SVGAGI. There are 13 residues in the CDR3.

The chain uses TRBV5-1 and TRBJ1-1; a possible D gene is TRBD1 (5 bases). This CDR3 comprises 15 residues. Germline CDR1 and CDR2: SGHRS and YFSETQ. V was trimmed by 0 bases and J by 1 base, leaving 10 bases between them. The CDR3 nucleotides are TGCGCCAGCAGCTTGGTTCCAGGGAAGAACACTGAAGCTTTCTTT. As protein: CASSLVPGKNTEAFF.

J is TRBJ2-3 and V is TRBV4-3; 8 bases are shared with TRBD1. CDR1 is LGHNA, CDR2 YSLEER, per germline. The V segment lost 3 bases and the J segment 2 bases; nucleotides outside the gene matches: 7. This CDR3 region has 16 residues. The CDR3 spells CASSQQTGEFTDTQYF. The CDR3 coding sequence is TGCGCCAGCAGCCAGCAGACAGGGGAATTCACAGATACGCAGTATTTT.

This chain links TRBV3-1 (or the pseudogene TRBV3-2) with TRBJ2-3; no clear D gene. CDR1 and CDR2 (germline): LGHDT, YNNKEL (reference sequence). The V and J ends lost 6 bases and 0 bases respectively, with 10 bases between them. This CDR3 region has 14 residues. The CDR3 here is CASSQLWSTDTQYF. CDR3 nucleotides: TGTGCCAGCAGTCAACTATGGAGCACAGATACGCAGTATTTT.

This sequence joins TRBV6-5 and TRBJ1-6, with 9 bases that match TRBD1. This CDR3 region has 15 residues. Losses at the gene ends were 8 bases for V and 10 bases for J; bases not matched to a gene: 12. Germline CDR1 MNHEY, CDR2 SVGAGI. As DNA, the CDR3 is TGTGCCAGCCTCCGCCCCGGGACAGGGCTCTCACCCCTCCACTTT. Protein: CASLRPGTGLSPLHF.

This rearrangement joins TRBV5-1 to TRBJ2-2; D gene unclear. The CDR3 consists of 16 residues. CDR1 SGHRS and CDR2 YFSETQ come from the germline V gene. V was cut by 1 base and J by 5 bases, with 15 bases left in between. The CDR3 nucleotides are TGCGCCAGCAGCTTGTATGCGGTCCCGGTTACCGGGGAGCTGTTTTTT. This codes for CASSLYAVPVTGELFF.

This clone was seen just once. The chain employs TRBV19 and TRBJ2-1; 9 nucleotides agree with TRBD2. V gave up 6 bases and J gave up 5 bases; unmatched junction bases: 8. This CDR3 has 15 residues. The germline V gene has CDR1 LNHDA and CDR2 SQIVND (reference sequence). This CDR3 reads CASSLLAGGNNEQFF. The CDR3 DNA sequence: TGTGCCAGTAGCCTACTTGCGGGAGGGAACAATGAGCAGTTCTTC.